The 2 T cell receptor beta chains listed next were all sequenced from one sample in a study of Graves' ophthalmopathy and Graves' hyperthyroidism. The study amplified TCR beta CDR3 regions using RNA transcripts. First-round RT-PCR employed HTBI primers, with a second-round multiplex PCR after it. TCRdb reprocessed the multiplex PCR reads with MiXCR, giving one entry per CDR3 protein. This table holds some 360,000 distinct CDR3 sequences, roughly 17% found once. Sequencing used peripheral blood. The receptors derive from an adult woman with stable Graves' hyperthyroidism.

This clonotype was detected ten times or more. The genes are TRBV7-2 and TRBJ2-7; 11 bases agree with TRBD2. The V gene's germline CDR1 is SGHTA and CDR2 FQGNSA. The trim removed 3 bases at V and 6 bases at J, leaving 10 bases unmatched. The CDR3 is 16 amino acids. CDR3 bases: TGTGCCAGCAGCTTCAGGCTAGCGGGAGGAATGATCGAGCAGTACTTC. Translating gives CASSFRLAGGMIEQYF. The variable domain in full, with the rest retrieved from reference TRBV7-2 and TRBJ2-7, is GAGVSQSPSNKVTEKGKDVELRCDPISGHTALYWYRQSLGQGLEFLIYFQGNSAPDKSGLPSDRFSAERTGGSVSTLTIQRTQQEDSAVYLCASSFRLAGGMIEQYFGPGTRLTVT.

This chain connects TRBV4-1 to TRBJ1-5; no reliable D call. The CDR3 is 15 amino acids. CDR1 and CDR2 from the germline V gene are MGHRA and YSYEKL. V lost 1 base, J lost 4 bases, and 11 bases lay in between. The CDR3 bases are TGCGCCAGCAGCCAAGTCGATCAGAATAATCAGCCCCAGCATTTT. Protein sequence: CASSQVDQNNQPQHF.